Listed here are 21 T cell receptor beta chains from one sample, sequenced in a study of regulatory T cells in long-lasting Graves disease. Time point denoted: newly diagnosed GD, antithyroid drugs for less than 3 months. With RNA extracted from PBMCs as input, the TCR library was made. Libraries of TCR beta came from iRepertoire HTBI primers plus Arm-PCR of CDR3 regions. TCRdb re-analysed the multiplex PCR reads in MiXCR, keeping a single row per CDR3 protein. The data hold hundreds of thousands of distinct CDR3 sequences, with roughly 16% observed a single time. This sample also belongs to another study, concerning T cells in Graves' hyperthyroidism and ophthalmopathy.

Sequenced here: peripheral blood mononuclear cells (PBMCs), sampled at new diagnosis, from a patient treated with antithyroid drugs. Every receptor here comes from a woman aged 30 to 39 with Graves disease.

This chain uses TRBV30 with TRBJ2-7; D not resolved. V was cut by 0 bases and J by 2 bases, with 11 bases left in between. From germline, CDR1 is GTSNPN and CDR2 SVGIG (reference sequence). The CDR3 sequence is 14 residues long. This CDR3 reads CAWSVDPLTYEQYF. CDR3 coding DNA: TGTGCCTGGAGTGTAGACCCACTGACCTACGAGCAGTACTTC.

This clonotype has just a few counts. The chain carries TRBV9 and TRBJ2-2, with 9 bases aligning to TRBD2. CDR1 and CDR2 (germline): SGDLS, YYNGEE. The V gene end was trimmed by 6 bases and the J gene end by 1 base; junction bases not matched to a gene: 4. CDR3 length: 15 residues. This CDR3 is CASTRLAVNTGELFF. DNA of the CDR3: TGTGCCAGCACCAGACTAGCGGTGAACACCGGGGAGCTGTTTTTT.

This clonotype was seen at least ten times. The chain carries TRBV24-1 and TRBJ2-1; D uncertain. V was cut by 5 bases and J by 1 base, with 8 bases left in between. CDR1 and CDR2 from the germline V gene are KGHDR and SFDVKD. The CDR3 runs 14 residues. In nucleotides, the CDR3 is TGTGCCACCAGTGGTACCCAATCCTACAATGAGCAGTTCTTC. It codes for CATSGTQSYNEQFF.

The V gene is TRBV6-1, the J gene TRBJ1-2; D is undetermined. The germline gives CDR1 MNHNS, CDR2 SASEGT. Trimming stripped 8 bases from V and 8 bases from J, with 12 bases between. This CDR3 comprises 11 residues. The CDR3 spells CASGPTGGYTF. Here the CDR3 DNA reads TGTGCCAGCGGCCCGACGGGAGGCTACACCTTC.

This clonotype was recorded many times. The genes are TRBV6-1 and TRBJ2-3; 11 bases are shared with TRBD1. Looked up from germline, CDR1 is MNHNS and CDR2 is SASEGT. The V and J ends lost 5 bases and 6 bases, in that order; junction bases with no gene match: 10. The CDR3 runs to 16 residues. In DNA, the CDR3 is TGTGCCAGCAGTCAACGACCGGGACAGGGGGTCGATACGCAGTATTTT. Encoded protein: CASSQRPGQGVDTQYF.

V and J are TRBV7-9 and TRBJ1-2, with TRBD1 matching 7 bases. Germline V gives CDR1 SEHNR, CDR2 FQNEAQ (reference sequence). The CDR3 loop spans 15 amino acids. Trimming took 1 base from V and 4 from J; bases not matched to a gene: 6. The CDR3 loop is CASSLVDRSSYGYTF. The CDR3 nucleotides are TGTGCCAGCAGCTTAGTGGACAGGTCTTCCTATGGCTACACCTTC.

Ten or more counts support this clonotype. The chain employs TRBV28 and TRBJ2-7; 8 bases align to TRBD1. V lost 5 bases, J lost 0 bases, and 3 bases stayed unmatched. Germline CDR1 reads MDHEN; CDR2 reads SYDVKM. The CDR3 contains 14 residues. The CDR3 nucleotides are TGTGCCAGCAGTATAACAGGGGGCTCCTACGAGCAGTACTTC. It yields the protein CASSITGGSYEQYF. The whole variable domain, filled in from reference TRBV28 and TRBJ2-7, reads DVKVTQSSRYLVKRTGEKVFLECVQDMDHENMFWYRQDPGLGLRLIYFSYDVKMKEKGDIPEGYSVSREKKERFSLILESASTNQTSMYLCASSITGGSYEQYFGPGTRLTVT.

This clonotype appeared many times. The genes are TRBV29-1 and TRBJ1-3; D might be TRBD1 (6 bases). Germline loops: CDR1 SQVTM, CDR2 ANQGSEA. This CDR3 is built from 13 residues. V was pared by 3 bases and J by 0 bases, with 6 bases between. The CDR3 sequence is CSVEDSSGNTIYF. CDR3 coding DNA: TGCAGCGTTGAGGACAGCTCTGGAAACACCATATATTTT.

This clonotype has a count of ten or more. The CDR3 is CSASLGQYYGYTF. CDR3 DNA: TGCAGTGCTAGTCTAGGACAGTACTATGGCTACACCTTC. The chain couples TRBV20-1 to TRBJ1-2, with D perhaps TRBD1 (6 bases). V was cut by 3 bases and J by 3 bases, with 11 bases left in between. CDR1 and CDR2 from the germline V gene are DFQATT and SNEGSKA (reference sequence). The CDR3 extends over 13 amino acids.

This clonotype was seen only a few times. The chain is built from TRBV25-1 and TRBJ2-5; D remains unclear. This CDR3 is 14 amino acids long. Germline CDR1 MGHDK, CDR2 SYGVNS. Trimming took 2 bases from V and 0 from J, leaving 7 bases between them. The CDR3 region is CASSEIRDQETQYF. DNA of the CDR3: TGTGCCAGCAGTGAAATTCGAGACCAAGAGACCCAGTACTTC.

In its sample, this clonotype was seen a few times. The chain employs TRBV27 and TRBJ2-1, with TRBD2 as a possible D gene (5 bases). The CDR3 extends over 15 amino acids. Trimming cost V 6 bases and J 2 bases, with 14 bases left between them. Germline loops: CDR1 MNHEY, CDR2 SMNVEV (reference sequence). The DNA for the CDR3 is TGTGCCAGCAGGGAGGACTGGGCGGCCTACAATGAGCAGTTCTTC. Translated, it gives CASREDWAAYNEQFF.

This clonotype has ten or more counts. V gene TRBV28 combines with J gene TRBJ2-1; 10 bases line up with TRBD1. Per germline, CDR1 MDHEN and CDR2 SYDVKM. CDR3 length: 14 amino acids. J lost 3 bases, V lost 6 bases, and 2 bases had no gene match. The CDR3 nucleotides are TGTGCCAGCAGGTGGACAGGGGGCTACAATGAGCAGTTCTTC. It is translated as CASRWTGGYNEQFF.

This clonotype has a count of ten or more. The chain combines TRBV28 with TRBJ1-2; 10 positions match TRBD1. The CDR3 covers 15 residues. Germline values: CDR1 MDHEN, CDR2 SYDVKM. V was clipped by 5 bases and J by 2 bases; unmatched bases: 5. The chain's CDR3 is CASSTRGQGNYGYTF. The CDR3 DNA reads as TGTGCCAGCAGTACCAGGGGACAGGGGAACTATGGCTACACCTTC.

This CDR3 is CAWSVPWQGIDEQYF. The DNA of the CDR3 is TGTGCCTGGAGTGTACCATGGCAGGGAATCGACGAGCAGTACTTC. The chain carries TRBV30 and TRBJ2-7, with a possible D match to TRBD1 (5 bases). CDR1 and CDR2 from the germline V gene are GTSNPN and SVGIG (reference sequence). The V and J ends lost 0 bases and 5 bases respectively, with 17 bases between them. The length of the CDR3 is 15 residues.

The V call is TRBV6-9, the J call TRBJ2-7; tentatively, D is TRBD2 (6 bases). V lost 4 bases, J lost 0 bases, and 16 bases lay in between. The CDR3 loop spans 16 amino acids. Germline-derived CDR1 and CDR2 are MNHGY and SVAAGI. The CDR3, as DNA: TGTGCCAGCAGTTTACGGTCTAGCGATAGCTCCTACGAGCAGTACTTC. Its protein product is CASSLRSSDSSYEQYF.

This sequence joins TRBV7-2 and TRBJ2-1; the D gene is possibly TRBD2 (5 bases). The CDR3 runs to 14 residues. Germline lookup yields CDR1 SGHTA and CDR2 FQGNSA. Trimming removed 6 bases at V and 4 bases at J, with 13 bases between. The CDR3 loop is CASRSGIQYNEQFF. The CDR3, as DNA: TGTGCCAGCAGGTCCGGGATCCAATACAATGAGCAGTTCTTC.

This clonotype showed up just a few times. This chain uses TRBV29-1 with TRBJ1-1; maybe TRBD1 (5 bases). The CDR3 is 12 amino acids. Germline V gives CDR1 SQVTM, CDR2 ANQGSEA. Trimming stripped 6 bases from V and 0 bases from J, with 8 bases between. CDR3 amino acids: CSVWGMNTEAFF. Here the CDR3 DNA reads TGCAGCGTATGGGGCATGAACACTGAAGCTTTCTTT. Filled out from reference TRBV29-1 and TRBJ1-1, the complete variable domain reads SAVISQKPSRDICQRGTSLTIQCQVDSQVTMMFWYRQQPGQSLTLIATANQGSEATYESGFVIDKFPISRPNLTFSTLTVSNMSPEDSSIYLCSVWGMNTEAFFGQGTRLTVV.

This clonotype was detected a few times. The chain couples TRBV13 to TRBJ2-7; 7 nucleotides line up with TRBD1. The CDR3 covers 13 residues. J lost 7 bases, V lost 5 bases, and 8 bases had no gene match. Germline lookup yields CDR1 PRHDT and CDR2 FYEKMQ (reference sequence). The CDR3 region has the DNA TGTGCCAGCAGCCTACGGACAGGTTGGGAGCAGTACTTC. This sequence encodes CASSLRTGWEQYF.

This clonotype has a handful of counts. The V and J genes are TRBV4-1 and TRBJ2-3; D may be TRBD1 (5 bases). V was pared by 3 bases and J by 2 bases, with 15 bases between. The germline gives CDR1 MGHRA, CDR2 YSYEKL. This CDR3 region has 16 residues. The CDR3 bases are TGCGCCAGCAGCCATTGGGTGGGGCCCGCCACAGATACGCAGTATTTT. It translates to CASSHWVGPATDTQYF.

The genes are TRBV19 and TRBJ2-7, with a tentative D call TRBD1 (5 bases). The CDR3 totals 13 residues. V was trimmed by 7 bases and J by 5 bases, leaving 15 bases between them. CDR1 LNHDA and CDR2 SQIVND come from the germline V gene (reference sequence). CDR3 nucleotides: TGTGCCAGTAACGGGCAGGGCCCTCACGAGCAGTACTTC. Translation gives CASNGQGPHEQYF.

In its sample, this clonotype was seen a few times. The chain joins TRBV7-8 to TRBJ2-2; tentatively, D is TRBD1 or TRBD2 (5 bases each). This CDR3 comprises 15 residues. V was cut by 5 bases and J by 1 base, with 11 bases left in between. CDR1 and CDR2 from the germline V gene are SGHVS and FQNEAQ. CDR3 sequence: CASSRDGLNTGELFF. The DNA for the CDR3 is TGTGCCAGCAGCCGGGACGGACTGAACACCGGGGAGCTGTTTTTT.